These 7 T cell receptor beta chains came from one sample sequenced in a study of human T cells and chemical hapten exposure. The time point was: patch test 1, 2 weeks after DPC sensitization. Treatment of the sample: therapeutic diphenylcyclopropenone sensitization with weekly scalp DPC. In TCRdb, the RACE reads were re-called with MiXCR into one record per CDR3 protein. The sample has approximately 73,000 distinct CDR3 sequences, about 9.3% seen once. The material was whole blood, obtained in connection with sensitization to the hapten diphenylcyclopropenone (DPC). Receptors originate from a woman aged 45-65 years with alopecia areata. Some clones in this sample may be carry-over from other donors' samples.

This clonotype was observed a few times. The J gene is TRBJ2-1, the V gene TRBV2; unclear D gene. Germline assignment: CDR1 SNHLY and CDR2 FYNNEI. CDR3 size: 13 residues. V gave up 5 bases and J gave up 8 bases, with 13 bases separating them. CDR3 residues: CASSSAGRDEQFF. Here the CDR3 DNA reads TGTGCCAGCAGTAGTGCAGGACGCGATGAGCAGTTCTTC.

The sample holds a few counts of this clonotype. The CDR3: CASSDSGLAKNIQYF. CDR3 coding DNA: TGCGCCAGCAGTGATTCGGGCCTAGCCAAAAACATTCAGTACTTC. V and J are TRBV10-2 and TRBJ2-4; D is unresolved. There are 15 residues in the CDR3. Germline V CDR1 and CDR2: WSHSY, SAAADI. V was shortened by 3 bases and J by 0 bases, with 9 bases between the two germline ends.

This clonotype has only a few counts. The chain has TRBV20-1 and TRBJ2-1; TRBD2 is a possible D gene (5 bases). The germline gives CDR1 DFQATT, CDR2 SNEGSKA (reference sequence). V shed 5 bases and J shed 1 base, with 12 bases lying between them. This CDR3 contains 14 residues. CDR3 sequence reads: CSAGLLVSYNEQFF. The CDR3 region has the DNA TGCAGTGCTGGACTTTTAGTGTCCTACAATGAGCAGTTCTTC.

This clonotype was counted a few times. The chain employs TRBV7-6 and TRBJ1-5; 10 bases align to TRBD1. Germline V gene lookup returns CDR1 SGHVS and CDR2 FNYEAQ. Germline trimming cut 5 bases from V and 6 bases from J; bases unmatched to any gene: 7. CDR3 length: 15 amino acids. In DNA, the CDR3 is TGTGCCAGCAGCATCGGGACAGGGGAGGCTCAGCCCCAGCATTTT. Protein sequence: CASSIGTGEAQPQHF. Using reference TRBV7-6 and TRBJ1-5 for the parts outside the CDR3, the full variable domain is GAGVSQSPRYKVTKRGQDVALRCDPISGHVSLYWYRQALGQGPEFLTYFNYEAQQDKSGLPNDRFSAERPEGSISTLTIQRTEQRDSAMYRCASSIGTGEAQPQHFGDGTRLSIL.

The sample holds a few counts of this clonotype. The chain carries TRBV9 and TRBJ2-7; the D gene could be TRBD1 or TRBD2 (5 bases each). CDR3 length: 14 amino acids. Germline lookup yields CDR1 SGDLS and CDR2 YYNGEE. V lost 3 bases and J 0 bases, leaving 10 bases between the germline ends. CDR3 loop: CASSADGTSYEQYF. The CDR3 DNA follows: TGTGCCAGCAGCGCGGATGGGACCTCCTACGAGCAGTACTTC.

This clonotype has only a few counts. The chain is built from TRBV28 and TRBJ1-4; maybe TRBD1 (6 bases). The CDR3 has 15 amino acids. Between the trimmed V and J ends, which lost 6 bases and 4 bases, there was a span of 15 bases. CDR1 is MDHEN, CDR2 SYDVKM, per germline. The CDR3 DNA reads as TGTGCCAGCAGGCCAACAGGGAAGAGTAATGAAAAACTGTTTTTT. Translating gives CASRPTGKSNEKLFF.

This clonotype was detected only a few times. The V gene is TRBV7-9, the J gene TRBJ1-4; D unresolved. The germline V gene has CDR1 SEHNR and CDR2 FQNEAQ (reference sequence). V lost 5 bases, J lost 3 bases, and 10 bases lay in between. The CDR3 has 14 residues. CDR3 in amino acids: CASSQDWANEKLFF. In DNA form, the CDR3 reads TGTGCCAGCAGCCAAGATTGGGCTAATGAAAAACTGTTTTTT.